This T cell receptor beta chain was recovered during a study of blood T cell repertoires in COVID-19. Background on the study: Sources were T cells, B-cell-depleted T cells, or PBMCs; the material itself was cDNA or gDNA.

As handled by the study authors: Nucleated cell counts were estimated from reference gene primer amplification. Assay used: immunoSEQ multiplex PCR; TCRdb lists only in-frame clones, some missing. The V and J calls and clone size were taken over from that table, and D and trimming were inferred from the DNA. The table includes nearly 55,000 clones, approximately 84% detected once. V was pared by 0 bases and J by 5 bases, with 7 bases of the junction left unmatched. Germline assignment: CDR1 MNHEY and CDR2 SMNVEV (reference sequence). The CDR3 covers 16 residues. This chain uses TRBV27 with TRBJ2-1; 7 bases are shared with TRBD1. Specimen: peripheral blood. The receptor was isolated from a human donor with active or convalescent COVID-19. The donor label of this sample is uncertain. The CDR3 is CASSLSAGGLHNEQFF. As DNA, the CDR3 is TGTGCCAGCAGTTTATCCGCAGGGGGTCTGCACAATGAGCAGTTCTTC.